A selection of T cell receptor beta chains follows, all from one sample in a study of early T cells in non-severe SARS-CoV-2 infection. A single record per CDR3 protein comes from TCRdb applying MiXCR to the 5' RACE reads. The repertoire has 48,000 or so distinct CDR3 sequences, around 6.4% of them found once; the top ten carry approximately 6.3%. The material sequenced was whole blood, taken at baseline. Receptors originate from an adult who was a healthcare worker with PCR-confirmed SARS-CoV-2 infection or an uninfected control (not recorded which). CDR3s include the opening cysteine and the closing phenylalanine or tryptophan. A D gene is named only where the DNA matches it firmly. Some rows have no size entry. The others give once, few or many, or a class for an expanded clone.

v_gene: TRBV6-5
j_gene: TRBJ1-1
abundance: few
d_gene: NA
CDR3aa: CASSSLIEGAEAFF
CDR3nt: TGTGCCAGCAGTTCCCTGATTGAGGGGGCTGAAGCTTTCTTT

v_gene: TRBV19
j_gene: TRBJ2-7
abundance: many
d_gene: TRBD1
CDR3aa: CASQSTGGSYEQYF
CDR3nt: TGTGCCAGTCAATCCACAGGGGGCTCCTACGAGCAGTACTTC

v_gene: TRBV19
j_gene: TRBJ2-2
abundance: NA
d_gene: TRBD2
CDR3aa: CARTPGGAILPNTGELFF
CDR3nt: TGTGCCAGGACCCCGGGGGGGGCAATTTTACCAAACACCGGGGAGCTGTTTTTT

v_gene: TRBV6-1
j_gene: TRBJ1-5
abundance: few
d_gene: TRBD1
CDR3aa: CAITGTGGGYQPQHF
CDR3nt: TGTGCCATCACGGGGACAGGGGGCGGCTATCAGCCCCAGCATTTT

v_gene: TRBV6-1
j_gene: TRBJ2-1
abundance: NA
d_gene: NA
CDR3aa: CASSEGQPPRDEQFF
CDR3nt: TGTGCCAGCAGTGAGGGGCAGCCCCCGCGAGATGAGCAGTTCTTC

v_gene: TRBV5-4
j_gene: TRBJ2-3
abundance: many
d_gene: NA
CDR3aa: CASSLDIRTDTQYF
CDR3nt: TGTGCCAGCAGCTTGGATATACGCACAGATACGCAGTATTTT

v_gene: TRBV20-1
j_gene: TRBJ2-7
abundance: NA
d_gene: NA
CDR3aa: CSASGLSGAYEQYF
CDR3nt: TGCAGTGCTAGTGGACTCTCAGGGGCCTACGAGCAGTACTTC

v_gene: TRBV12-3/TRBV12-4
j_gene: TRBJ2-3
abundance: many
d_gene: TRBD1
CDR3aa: CASSLGQGAADTQYF
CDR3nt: TGTGCCAGCAGCCTGGGACAGGGGGCCGCAGATACGCAGTATTTT

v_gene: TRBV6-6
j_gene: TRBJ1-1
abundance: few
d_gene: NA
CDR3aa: CASSYYRGATEAFF
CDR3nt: TGTGCCAGCAGTTACTATCGGGGGGCCACTGAAGCTTTCTTT

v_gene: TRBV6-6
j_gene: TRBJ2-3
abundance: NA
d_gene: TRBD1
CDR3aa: CASSLRQGGTDTQYF
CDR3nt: TGTGCCAGCAGTCTAAGACAGGGTGGCACAGATACGCAGTATTTT

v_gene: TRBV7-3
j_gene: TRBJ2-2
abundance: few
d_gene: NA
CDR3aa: CASSFGEHANTGELFF
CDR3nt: TGTGCCAGCAGCTTCGGGGAGCACGCGAACACCGGGGAGCTGTTTTTT

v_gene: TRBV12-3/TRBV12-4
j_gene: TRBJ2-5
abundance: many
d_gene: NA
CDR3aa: CASSSASQETQYF
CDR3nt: TGTGCCAGCAGTTCAGCATCGCAAGAGACCCAGTACTTC

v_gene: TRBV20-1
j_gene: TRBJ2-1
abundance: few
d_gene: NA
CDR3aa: CSATDTLHNEQFF
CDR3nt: TGCAGTGCTACGGACACCCTGCACAATGAGCAGTTCTTC

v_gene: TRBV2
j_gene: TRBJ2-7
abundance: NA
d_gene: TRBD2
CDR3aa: CASTLGLVGEQYF
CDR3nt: TGTGCCAGCACCCTAGGACTAGTTGGCGAGCAGTACTTC

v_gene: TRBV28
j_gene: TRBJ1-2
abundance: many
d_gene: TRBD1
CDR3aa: CAIDAPGQGIYGYTF
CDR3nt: TGTGCCATCGACGCCCCGGGACAGGGGATCTATGGCTACACCTTC

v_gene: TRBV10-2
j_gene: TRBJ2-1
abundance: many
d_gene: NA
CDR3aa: CASSDKRAGKSEQFF
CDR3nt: TGCGCCAGCAGTGACAAGCGGGCGGGGAAAAGTGAGCAGTTCTTC

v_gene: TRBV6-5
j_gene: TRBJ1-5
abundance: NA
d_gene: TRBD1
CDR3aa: CASSPGTGRFQPQHF
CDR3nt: TGTGCCAGCAGTCCCGGGACAGGGAGGTTTCAGCCCCAGCATTTT

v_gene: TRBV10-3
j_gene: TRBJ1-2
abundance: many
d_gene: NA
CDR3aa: CAIGGPRNYGYTF
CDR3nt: TGTGCCATTGGGGGTCCACGTAACTATGGCTACACCTTC

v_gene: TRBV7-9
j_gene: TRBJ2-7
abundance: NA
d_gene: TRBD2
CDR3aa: CASSLGGYYEQYF
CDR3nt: TGTGCCAGCAGCCTGGGAGGGTACTACGAGCAGTACTTC

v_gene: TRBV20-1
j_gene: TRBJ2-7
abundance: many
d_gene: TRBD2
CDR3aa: CSAGTSGGRREQYF
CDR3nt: TGCAGTGCTGGAACTAGCGGGGGTCGCCGCGAGCAGTACTTC

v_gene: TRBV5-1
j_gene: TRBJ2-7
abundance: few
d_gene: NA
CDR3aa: CASRRERAYEQYF
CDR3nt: TGCGCCAGCAGGCGGGAACGGGCCTACGAGCAGTACTTC

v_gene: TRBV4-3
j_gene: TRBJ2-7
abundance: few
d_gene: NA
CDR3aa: CASSQEDGITYEQYF
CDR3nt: TGCGCCAGCAGCCAAGAGGACGGGATCACCTACGAGCAGTACTTC

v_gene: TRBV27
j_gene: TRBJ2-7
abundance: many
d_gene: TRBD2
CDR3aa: CASSSGTRGSEQYF
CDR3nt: TGTGCCAGCAGTTCCGGGACTAGAGGGTCGGAGCAGTACTTC

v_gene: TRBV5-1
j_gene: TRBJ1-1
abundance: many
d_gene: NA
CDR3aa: CASSLASLNTEAFF
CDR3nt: TGCGCCAGCAGCTTGGCCAGCCTGAACACTGAAGCTTTCTTT

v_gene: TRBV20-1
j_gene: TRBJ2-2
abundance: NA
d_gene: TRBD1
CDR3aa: CSARASRQGPNTGELFF
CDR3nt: TGCAGTGCTAGAGCAAGTCGACAGGGTCCGAACACCGGGGAGCTGTTTTTT

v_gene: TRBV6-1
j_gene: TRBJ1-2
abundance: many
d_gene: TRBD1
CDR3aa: CASGRTGLYGYTF
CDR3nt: TGTGCCAGCGGCCGGACAGGTCTCTATGGCTACACCTTC

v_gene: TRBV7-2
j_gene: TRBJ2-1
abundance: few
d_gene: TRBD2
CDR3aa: CASSLGPPTSGKHEQFF
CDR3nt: TGTGCCAGCAGCCTAGGTCCCCCGACTAGCGGGAAGCATGAGCAGTTCTTC

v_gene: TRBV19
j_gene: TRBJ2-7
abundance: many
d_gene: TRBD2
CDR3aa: CASSIDQTSASYEQYF
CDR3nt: TGTGCCAGTAGTATAGATCAAACTAGCGCGTCCTACGAGCAGTACTTC

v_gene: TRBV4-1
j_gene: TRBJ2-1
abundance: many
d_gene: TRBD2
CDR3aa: CASSLRTSGTSSNEQFF
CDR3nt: TGCGCCAGCAGCTTGCGGACTAGCGGAACATCCTCCAATGAGCAGTTCTTC

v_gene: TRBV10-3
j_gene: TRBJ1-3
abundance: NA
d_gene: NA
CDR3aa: CAISESIGRAAGNTIYF
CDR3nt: TGTGCCATCAGTGAGTCCATCGGACGAGCCGCTGGAAACACCATATATTTT

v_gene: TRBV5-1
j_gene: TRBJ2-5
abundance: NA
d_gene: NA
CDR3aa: CASSGQKETQYF
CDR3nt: TGCGCCAGCAGCGGACAGAAAGAGACCCAGTACTTC

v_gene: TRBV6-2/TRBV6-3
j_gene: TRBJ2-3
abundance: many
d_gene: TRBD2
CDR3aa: CASSSPRTSGRDTQYF
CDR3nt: TGTGCCAGCAGTTCCCCCCGGACTAGCGGGAGAGATACGCAGTATTTT

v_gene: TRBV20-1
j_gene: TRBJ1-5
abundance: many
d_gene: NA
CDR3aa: CSAYLQGHVRGSNQPQHF
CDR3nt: TGCAGTGCATACCTACAGGGACACGTCCGTGGTAGCAATCAGCCCCAGCATTTT

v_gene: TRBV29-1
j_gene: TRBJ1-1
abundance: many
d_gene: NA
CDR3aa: CSVEIDVGNTEAFF
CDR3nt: TGCAGCGTTGAAATCGATGTAGGGAACACTGAAGCTTTCTTT

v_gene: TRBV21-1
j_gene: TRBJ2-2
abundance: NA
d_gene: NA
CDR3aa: CASSKQEDTGELFF
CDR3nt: TGTGCCAGCAGCAAACAGGAAGACACCGGGGAGCTGTTTTTT

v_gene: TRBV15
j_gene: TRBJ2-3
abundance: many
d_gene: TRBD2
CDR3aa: CATSRAVRLAGATDTQYF
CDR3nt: TGTGCCACCAGCAGAGCAGTTAGACTAGCGGGAGCCACAGATACGCAGTATTTT

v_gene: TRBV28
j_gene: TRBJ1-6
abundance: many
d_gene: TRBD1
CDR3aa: CASSLPQGAASPLHF
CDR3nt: TGTGCCAGCAGTCTCCCACAGGGGGCCGCTTCACCCCTCCACTTT

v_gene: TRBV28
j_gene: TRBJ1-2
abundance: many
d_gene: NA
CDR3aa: CASSLAGARSYTF
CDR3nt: TGTGCCAGCAGTTTAGCAGGGGCGCGGAGCTACACCTTC

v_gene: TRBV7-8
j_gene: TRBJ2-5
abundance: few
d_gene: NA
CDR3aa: CASSLGTLGKETQYF
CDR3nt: TGTGCCAGCAGCTTAGGGACCCTAGGGAAGGAGACCCAGTACTTC

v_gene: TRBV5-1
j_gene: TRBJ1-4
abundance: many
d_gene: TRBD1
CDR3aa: CASSPGQLNEKLFF
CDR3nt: TGCGCCAGCAGCCCGGGACAGCTTAATGAAAAACTGTTTTTT

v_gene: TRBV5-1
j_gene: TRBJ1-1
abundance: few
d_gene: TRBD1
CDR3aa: CASSLEAGGRTEAFF
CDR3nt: TGCGCCAGCAGCTTGGAGGCAGGGGGCCGTACTGAAGCTTTCTTT

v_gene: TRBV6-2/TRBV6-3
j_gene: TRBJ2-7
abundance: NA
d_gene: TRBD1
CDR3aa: CASWTGFSREPTYEQYF
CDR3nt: TGTGCCAGTTGGACAGGTTTTTCGAGGGAGCCAACCTACGAGCAGTACTTC

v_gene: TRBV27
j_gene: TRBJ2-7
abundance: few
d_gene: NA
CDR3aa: CVSSSPNSPDSYTYEQYF
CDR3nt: TGTGTCAGCAGTTCACCGAATTCCCCGGACAGCTACACCTACGAGCAGTACTTC

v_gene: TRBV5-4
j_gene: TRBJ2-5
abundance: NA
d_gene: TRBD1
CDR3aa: CTSSLRTGSETQYF
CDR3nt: TGTACCAGCAGCTTACGGACAGGGTCGGAGACCCAGTACTTC

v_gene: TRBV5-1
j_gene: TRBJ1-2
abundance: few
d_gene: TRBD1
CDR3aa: CASTPSPGTGGYYGYTF
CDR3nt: TGCGCCAGCACCCCCAGCCCCGGGACAGGGGGCTACTATGGCTACACCTTC

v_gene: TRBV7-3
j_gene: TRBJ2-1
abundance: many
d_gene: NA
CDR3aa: CASSLTGGREQFF
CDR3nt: TGTGCCAGCAGCTTAACGGGCGGTCGAGAGCAGTTCTTC

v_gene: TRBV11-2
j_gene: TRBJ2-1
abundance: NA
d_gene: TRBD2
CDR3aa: CASSPTSGEQFF
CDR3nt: TGTGCCAGCAGCCCGACTAGCGGCGAGCAGTTCTTC

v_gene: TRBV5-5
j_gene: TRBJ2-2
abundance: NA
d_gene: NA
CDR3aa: CASSFRDANTGELFF
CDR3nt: TGTGCCAGCAGCTTCCGAGACGCGAACACCGGGGAGCTGTTTTTT

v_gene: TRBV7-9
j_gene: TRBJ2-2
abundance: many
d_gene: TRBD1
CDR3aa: CASRPPGQGSGELFF
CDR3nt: TGTGCCAGCAGGCCTCCGGGACAGGGGTCCGGGGAGCTGTTTTTT

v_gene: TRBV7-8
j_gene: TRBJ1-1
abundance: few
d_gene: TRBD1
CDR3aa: CASSLVVGTDEAFF
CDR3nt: TGTGCCAGCAGCTTAGTAGTAGGGACAGATGAAGCTTTCTTT

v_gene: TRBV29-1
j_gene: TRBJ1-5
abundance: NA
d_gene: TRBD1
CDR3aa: CSAGGSNQPQHF
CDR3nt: TGCAGCGCAGGGGGCTCCAATCAGCCCCAGCATTTT

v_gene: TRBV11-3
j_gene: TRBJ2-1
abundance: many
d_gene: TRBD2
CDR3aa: CASSLGLAGKYNEQFF
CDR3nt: TGTGCCAGCAGCTTAGGACTAGCGGGAAAGTACAATGAGCAGTTCTTC

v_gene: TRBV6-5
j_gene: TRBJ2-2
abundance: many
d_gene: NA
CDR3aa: CASSRQVANTGELFF
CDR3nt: TGTGCCAGCAGTCGACAGGTCGCGAACACCGGGGAGCTGTTTTTT

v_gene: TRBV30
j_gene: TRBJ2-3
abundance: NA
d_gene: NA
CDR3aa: CAWTLNVFSTDTQYF
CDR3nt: TGTGCCTGGACCCTAAATGTTTTTAGCACAGATACGCAGTATTTT

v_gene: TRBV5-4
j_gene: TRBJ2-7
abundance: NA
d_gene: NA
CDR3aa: CASSLVAASSYEQYF
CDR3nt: TGTGCCAGCAGCTTGGTTGCAGCAAGCTCCTACGAGCAGTACTTC